One sample yielded the 27 T cell receptor beta chains listed below, sequenced in a study of metastatic and nonmetastatic thyroid tumors. Ahead of thyroid surgery, no patient had received treatment of any kind. TCRdb reprocessed the PCR reads via MiXCR. The sample shows 45,000 to 50,000 clones, around 23% of them seen only once. Sequenced: blood. Receptors originate from a male donor with papillary thyroid cancer or a benign thyroid nodule (not recorded which). Some clones in this sample may be carry-over from other donors' samples.

This clone was found a few times. J is TRBJ2-7 and V is TRBV12-3 or TRBV12-4; the D gene is possibly TRBD1 (6 bases). V was cut by 3 bases and J by 5 bases, with 17 bases left in between. CDR3 length equals 15 residues. CDR3 bases: TGTGCCAGCAGTTTCGGGCGGACAAACAGGGACGAGCAGTACTTC. The encoded protein is CASSFGRTNRDEQYF.

V gene TRBV30 combines with J gene TRBJ2-7; 8 positions agree with TRBD1. Germline CDR1 GTSNPN, CDR2 SVGIG (reference sequence). V trimming: 2 bases; J trimming: 5 bases; junction bases outside the gene matches: 5. This CDR3 spans 13 amino acids. The CDR3 sequence: CAWSRTGLHEQYF. Here the CDR3 DNA reads TGTGCCTGGAGTAGGACAGGGTTACACGAGCAGTACTTC. The full variable domain, completed using reference TRBV30 and TRBJ2-7, is SQTIHQWPATLVQPVGSPLSLECTVEGTSNPNLYWYRQAAGRGLQLLFYSVGIGQISSEVPQNLSASRPQDRQFILSSKKLLLSDSGFYLCAWSRTGLHEQYFGPGTRLTVT.

This clone was counted many times. The CDR3, as DNA: TGTGCCAGTAGTATGAAGGCCGGGGAGCTGTTTTTT. Translated: CASSMKAGELFF. The chain couples TRBV19 to TRBJ2-2; D gene ambiguous. Germline V lookup: CDR1 LNHDA, CDR2 SQIVND (reference sequence). This CDR3 contains 12 residues. With 3 bases removed from V and 6 bases from J, the gap between germline ends came to 5 bases. The full variable domain, completed using reference TRBV19 and TRBJ2-2, is DGGITQSPKYLFRKEGQNVTLSCEQNLNHDAMYWYRQDPGQGLRLIYYSQIVNDFQKGDIAEGYSVSREKKESFPLTVTSAQKNPTAFYLCASSMKAGELFFGEGSRLTVL.

At least ten counts were recorded for this clone. V gene TRBV12-3 or TRBV12-4 combines with J gene TRBJ2-1; TRBD2 agrees at 10 bases. CDR3 size: 17 residues. Losses at the gene ends were 0 bases for V and 4 bases for J; bases not matched to a gene: 6. The DNA of the CDR3 is TGTGCCAGCAGTTTAGCTTTAGCGGGAGGAAAATACAATGAGCAGTTCTTC. Encoded protein: CASSLALAGGKYNEQFF.

The genes are TRBV6-1 and TRBJ1-1; D gene uncertain. The CDR3 totals 15 residues. Germline-derived CDR1 and CDR2 are MNHNS and SASEGT. Between the trimmed V and J ends, which lost 7 bases and 1 base, there was a span of 16 bases. In nucleotides, the CDR3 is TGTGCCAGCACCGGCGGGTCTTTGTCGAACACTGAAGCTTTCTTT. As protein: CASTGGSLSNTEAFF.

At least ten counts were recorded for this clone. Different DNA sequences within this sample yield the same CDR3. This chain links TRBV20-1 with TRBJ2-7; D might be TRBD2 (6 bases). Germline CDR1 and CDR2: DFQATT and SNEGSKA (reference sequence). The V and J ends lost 3 bases and 0 bases respectively, with 6 bases between them. The CDR3 loop spans 12 amino acids. CDR3: CSARRDSYEQYF. The DNA for the CDR3 is TGCAGTGCTAGGCGGGACTCCTACGAGCAGTACTTC.

This clone was detected many times. V and J are TRBV6-1 and TRBJ2-2; 8 nucleotides align to TRBD1. Germline V gene lookup returns CDR1 MNHNS and CDR2 SASEGT. CDR3 size: 16 residues. Germline trimming cut 5 bases from V and 3 bases from J; bases unmatched to any gene: 8. The CDR3 DNA follows: TGTGCCAGCAGTAAGGGACAGGCAGCTTACACCGGGGAGCTGTTTTTT. It encodes CASSKGQAAYTGELFF.

This clone was counted ten times or more. Other DNA variants within this sample encode the same CDR3. This chain uses TRBV6-1 with TRBJ1-1; the D gene is possibly TRBD1 (5 bases). Trimming cost V 1 base and J 8 bases, with 11 bases left between them. Germline lookup yields CDR1 MNHNS and CDR2 SASEGT. The length of the CDR3 is 13 residues. CDR3 sequence (DNA): TGTGCCAGCAGTGAAGGACAGCCGGGAGAAGCTTTCTTT. Amino acid sequence: CASSEGQPGEAFF.

This chain uses TRBV30 with TRBJ2-6; possible D gene TRBD1, 6 bases. The germline V and J ends were trimmed by 4 bases and 0 bases, with 16 bases remaining between them. The CDR3 is 17 amino acids. The germline gives CDR1 GTSNPN, CDR2 SVGIG (reference sequence). CDR3 nucleotide sequence: TGTGCCTGGAACCACTGGACAGTCCCCTCTGGGGCCAACGTCCTGACTTTC. Its translation: CAWNHWTVPSGANVLTF. Filled out from reference TRBV30 and TRBJ2-6, the complete variable domain reads SQTIHQWPATLVQPVGSPLSLECTVEGTSNPNLYWYRQAAGRGLQLLFYSVGIGQISSEVPQNLSASRPQDRQFILSSKKLLLSDSGFYLCAWNHWTVPSGANVLTFGAGSRLTVL.

This clone was counted ten times or more. A much bigger clone sits one base away, suggesting this may be a read error. This sample also contains other DNA sequences that code for the same CDR3. The rearrangement joins TRBV6-1 to TRBJ2-3; maybe TRBD2 (6 bases). The V and J ends lost 6 bases and 6 bases respectively, with 13 bases between them. CDR3 length: 13 amino acids. Germline values: CDR1 MNHNS, CDR2 SASEGT. The CDR3 DNA is TGTGCCAGCAGCTCCGGGACTCCGGATACGCAGTATTTT. Protein product: CASSSGTPDTQYF.

Ten or more counts support this clone. In nucleotides, the CDR3 is TGTGCCAGCAGCTTAGGGACTAGCAATGAGCAGTTCTTC. Protein: CASSLGTSNEQFF. J is TRBJ2-1 and V is TRBV7-9, with TRBD2 identical over 7 bases. Unmatched junction bases numbered 0, after V lost 1 base and J lost 6 bases. Germline V lookup: CDR1 SEHNR, CDR2 FQNEAQ (reference sequence). This CDR3 is 13 amino acids long.

This clone was counted a few times. The chain recombines TRBV10-3 with TRBJ1-5; tentatively, D is TRBD1 (5 bases). Trimming pared 3 bases from V and 3 bases from J, leaving 12 bases between. CDR1 and CDR2 from the germline V gene are ENHRY and SYGVKD. The CDR3 covers 15 residues. The CDR3 DNA reads TGTGCCATCAGTGATCTGACAGTCCCCAATCAGCCCCAGCATTTT. This sequence encodes CAISDLTVPNQPQHF.

At least ten counts were recorded for this clone. This chain connects TRBV5-1 to TRBJ1-1; D ambiguous. Trimming left V 4 bases short and J 0 bases short, with 10 bases between. This CDR3 is 14 amino acids long. The germline CDR1 and CDR2 sequences are SGHRS and YFSETQ. The DNA of the CDR3 is TGCGCCAGCAGCGTTAGACCGTTGAACACTGAAGCTTTCTTT. This sequence encodes CASSVRPLNTEAFF.

V usage is TRBV24-1 and J usage is TRBJ1-2, with 10 bases matching TRBD1. This CDR3 spans 15 amino acids. V shed 4 bases, J shed 2 bases, and the junction held 3 bases outside the gene matches. Per the germline V gene, CDR1 is KGHDR and CDR2 is SFDVKD. The CDR3 DNA reads as TGTGCCACCAGTGACACGGACAGGGGGAACTATGGCTACACCTTC. Protein: CATSDTDRGNYGYTF.

Ten or more counts support this clone. The CDR3 here is CASSEDRTSGYEQYF. The CDR3 nucleotides are TGTGCCAGCAGTGAAGATAGGACTAGCGGATACGAGCAGTACTTC. The chain couples TRBV6-1 to TRBJ2-7, with 10 bases fitting TRBD2. The germline CDR1 and CDR2 sequences are MNHNS and SASEGT. This CDR3 has 15 residues. The J segment lost 4 bases and the V segment lost 1 base, leaving 4 bases of the junction unmatched.

This clone was recorded at least ten times. It may be a read error: a sequence one base away is much more abundant. J is TRBJ1-3 and V is TRBV5-1; no clear D gene. The CDR3 is 13 residues long. Germline CDR1 is SGHRS and CDR2 is YFSETQ. CDR3 residues: CVSSADFRNTIYF. In DNA form, the CDR3 reads TGCGTCAGCAGCGCGGACTTTAGAAACACCATATATTTT.

The V and J genes are TRBV19 and TRBJ1-3; D is unresolved. The CDR3 is 16 amino acids. Germline lookup yields CDR1 LNHDA and CDR2 SQIVND (reference sequence). The V end lost 4 bases, the J end lost 3 bases, and 16 bases lay between the germline ends. DNA of the CDR3: TGTGCCAGTAGTAGGGGAAAGGGAATCTATGGAAACACCATATATTTT. Protein sequence: CASSRGKGIYGNTIYF.

This chain connects TRBV2 to TRBJ2-2; no clear D gene. V was clipped by 4 bases and J by 2 bases, with 11 bases between them. The CDR3 consists of 15 residues. Germline CDR1 reads SNHLY; CDR2 reads FYNNEI. The CDR3 DNA reads TGTGCCAGCAGTGGACTGAGATCCAACACCGGGGAGCTGTTTTTT. This encodes CASSGLRSNTGELFF.

The chain carries TRBV2 and TRBJ2-7; 11 bases fit TRBD1. Looked up from germline, CDR1 is SNHLY and CDR2 is FYNNEI. The CDR3 covers 16 residues. Unmatched junction bases numbered 9, after V lost 6 bases and J lost 2 bases. The CDR3 region has the DNA TGTGCCAGCAGACCCTGGACAGGGGGCGAGACCTACGAGCAGTACTTC. This sequence encodes CASRPWTGGETYEQYF.

This clone appeared many times. V usage is TRBV19 and J usage is TRBJ2-1; D is undetermined. CDR3 size: 15 residues. Between the trimmed V and J ends, which lost 0 bases and 1 base, there was a span of 7 bases. CDR1 and CDR2 (germline): LNHDA, SQIVND (reference sequence). The CDR3 protein is CASSIDDLSYNEQFF. The CDR3 coding sequence is TGTGCCAGTAGTATAGATGACCTATCCTACAATGAGCAGTTCTTC.

This clone was observed at least ten times. The chain is built from TRBV30 and TRBJ1-1; 7 bases are a match to TRBD1. V was pared by 2 bases and J by 5 bases, with 2 bases of the junction left unmatched. Germline-derived CDR1 and CDR2 are GTSNPN and SVGIG (reference sequence). This CDR3 is 12 amino acids long. CDR3 coding DNA: TGTGCCTGGAGTCCAGGGGGAACTGAAGCTTTCTTT. It translates to CAWSPGGTEAFF.

This clone showed up many times. The chain uses TRBV4-2 and TRBJ1-3, with D unresolved. The germline V and J ends were trimmed by 1 base and 0 bases, with 10 bases remaining between them. Per germline, CDR1 LGHNA and CDR2 YNFKEQ. The CDR3 runs 16 residues. CDR3 in amino acids: CASSQGDGDSGNTIYF. Written as DNA, the CDR3 is TGTGCCAGCAGCCAAGGGGATGGAGACTCTGGAAACACCATATATTTT.

This clone was counted many times. The gene calls are TRBV5-4 and TRBJ2-3; D not resolved. V was trimmed by 1 base and J by 6 bases, leaving 9 bases between them. The germline CDR1 and CDR2 sequences are SGHNT and YYREEE (reference sequence). CDR3 length equals 13 residues. The CDR3 region has the DNA TGTGCCAGCAGCTTGAGTCCGTCTGATACGCAGTATTTT. This translates into CASSLSPSDTQYF. The full variable domain, its missing parts supplied by reference TRBV5-4 and TRBJ2-3, is ETGVTQSPTHLIKTRGQQVTLRCSSQSGHNTVSWYQQALGQGPQFIFQYYREEENGRGNFPPRFSGLQFPNYSSELNVNALELDDSALYLCASSLSPSDTQYFGPGTRLTVL.

There are a few counts of this clone. The chain is built from TRBV30 and TRBJ1-5; weak D call: TRBD1 (6 bases). Trimming pared 4 bases from V and 8 bases from J, leaving 18 bases between. The length of the CDR3 is 14 residues. Germline CDR1 is GTSNPN and CDR2 is SVGIG (reference sequence). The CDR3 reads CAWNLKQGIEPQHF. Written as DNA, the CDR3 is TGTGCCTGGAACCTTAAACAGGGAATTGAGCCCCAGCATTTT.

This clone was seen more than once but under ten times. The chain uses TRBV2 and TRBJ1-6; 7 bases fit TRBD1. Germline V CDR1 and CDR2: SNHLY, FYNNEI. V lost 0 bases to trimming and J lost 9 bases; unmatched junction nucleotides: 2. The CDR3 consists of 14 residues. As DNA, the CDR3 is TGTGCCAGCAGTGAAGCAGGGGGCGCTTCACCCCTCCACTTT. It specifies CASSEAGGASPLHF.

This clone showed up just a few times. The chain is built from TRBV6-1 and TRBJ2-5; tentative D call: TRBD1 (6 bases). The germline V and J ends were trimmed by 3 bases and 2 bases, with 10 bases remaining between them. From germline, CDR1 is MNHNS and CDR2 SASEGT. CDR3 size: 14 residues. For the CDR3, the DNA is TGTGCCAGCAGTGAGTCCAGGGGACAAGAGACCCAGTACTTC. It translates to CASSESRGQETQYF.

The chain recombines TRBV2 with TRBJ2-1, with TRBD1 identical over 9 bases. The V and J ends lost 4 bases and 6 bases, in that order; junction bases with no gene match: 13. The CDR3 is 17 residues long. The germline V gene has CDR1 SNHLY and CDR2 FYNNEI. The CDR3 spells CASSVGGWGQGLNEQFF. CDR3 coding DNA: TGTGCCAGCAGTGTAGGGGGATGGGGACAGGGTCTCAATGAGCAGTTCTTC.